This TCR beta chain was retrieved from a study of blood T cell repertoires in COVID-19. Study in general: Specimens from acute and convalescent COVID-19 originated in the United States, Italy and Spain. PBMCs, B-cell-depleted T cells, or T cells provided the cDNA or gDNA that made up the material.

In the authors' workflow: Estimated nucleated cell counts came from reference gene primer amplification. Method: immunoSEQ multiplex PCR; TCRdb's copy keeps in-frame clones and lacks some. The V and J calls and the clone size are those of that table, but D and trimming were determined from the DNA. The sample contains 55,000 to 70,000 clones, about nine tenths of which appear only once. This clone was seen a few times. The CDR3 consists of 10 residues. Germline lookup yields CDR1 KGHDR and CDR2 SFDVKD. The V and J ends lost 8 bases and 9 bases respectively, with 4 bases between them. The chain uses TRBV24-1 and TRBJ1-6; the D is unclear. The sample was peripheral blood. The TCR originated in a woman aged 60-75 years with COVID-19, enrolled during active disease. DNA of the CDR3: TGTGCCACCAAGAGTTCACCCCTCCACTTT. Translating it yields CATKSSPLHF.